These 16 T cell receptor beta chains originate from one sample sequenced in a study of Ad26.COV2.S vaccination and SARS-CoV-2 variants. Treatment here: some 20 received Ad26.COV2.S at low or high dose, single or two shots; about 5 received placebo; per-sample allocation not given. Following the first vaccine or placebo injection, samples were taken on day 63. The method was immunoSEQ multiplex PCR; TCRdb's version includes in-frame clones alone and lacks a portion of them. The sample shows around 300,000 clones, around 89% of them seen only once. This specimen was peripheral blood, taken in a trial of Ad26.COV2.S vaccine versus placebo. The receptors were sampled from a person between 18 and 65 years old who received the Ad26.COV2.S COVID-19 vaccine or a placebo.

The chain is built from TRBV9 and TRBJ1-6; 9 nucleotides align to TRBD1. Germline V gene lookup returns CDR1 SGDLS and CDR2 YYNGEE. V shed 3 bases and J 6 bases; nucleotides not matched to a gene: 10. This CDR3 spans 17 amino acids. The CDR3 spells CASSAGRTGDGNSPLHF. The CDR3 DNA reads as TGTGCCAGCAGCGCAGGCCGGACAGGGGATGGTAATTCACCCCTCCACTTT. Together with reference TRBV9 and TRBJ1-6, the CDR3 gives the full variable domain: DSGVTQTPKHLITATGQRVTLRCSPRSGDLSVYWYQQSLDQGLQFLIQYYNGEERAKGNILERFSAQQFPDLHSELNLSSLELGDSALYFCASSAGRTGDGNSPLHFGNGTRLTVT.

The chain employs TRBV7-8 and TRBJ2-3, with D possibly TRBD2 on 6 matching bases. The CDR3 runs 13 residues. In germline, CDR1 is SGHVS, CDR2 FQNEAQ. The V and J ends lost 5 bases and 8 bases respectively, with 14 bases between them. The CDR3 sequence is CASSLTGVGTQYF. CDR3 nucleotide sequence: TGTGCCAGCAGCCTGACGGGAGTAGGTACGCAGTATTTT.

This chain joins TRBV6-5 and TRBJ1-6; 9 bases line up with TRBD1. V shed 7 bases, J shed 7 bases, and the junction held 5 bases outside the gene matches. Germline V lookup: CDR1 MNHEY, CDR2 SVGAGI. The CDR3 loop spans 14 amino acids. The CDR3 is CASTRDRANSPLHF. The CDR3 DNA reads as TGTGCCAGCACCAGGGACAGGGCGAATTCACCCCTCCACTTT.

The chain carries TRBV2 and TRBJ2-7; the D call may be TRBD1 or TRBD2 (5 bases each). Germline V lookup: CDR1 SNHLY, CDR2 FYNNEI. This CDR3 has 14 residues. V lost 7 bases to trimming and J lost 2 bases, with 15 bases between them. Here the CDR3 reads CASMGDSGTYEQYF. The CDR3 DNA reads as TGTGCCAGCATGGGGGATTCAGGAACCTACGAGCAGTACTTC.

CDR3 residues: CASSADLPGELFF. The CDR3 DNA sequence: TGTGCCAGCAGCGCGGACTTGCCTGGGGAGCTGTTTTTT. V gene TRBV5-6 combines with J gene TRBJ2-2; possibly TRBD2 for D (5 bases). V lost 4 bases and J lost 8, with 12 bases in between. The CDR3 runs to 13 residues. Germline V gene sequence: CDR1 SGHDT, CDR2 YYEEEE.

CDR3 region: CASMLAGPYEQYF. CDR3 bases: TGTGCCAGCATGCTAGCGGGGCCCTACGAGCAGTACTTC. The chain has TRBV11-2 and TRBJ2-7, with TRBD2 matching over 9 bases. V trimming: 7 bases; J trimming: 2 bases; junction bases outside the gene matches: 3. In germline, CDR1 is SGHAT, CDR2 FQNNGV. The CDR3 covers 13 residues.

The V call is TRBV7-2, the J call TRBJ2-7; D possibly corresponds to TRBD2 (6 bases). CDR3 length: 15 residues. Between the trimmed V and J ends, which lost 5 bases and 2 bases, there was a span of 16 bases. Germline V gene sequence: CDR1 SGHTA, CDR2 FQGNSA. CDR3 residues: CASSNTGTAAYEQYF. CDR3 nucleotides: TGTGCCAGCAGCAACACCGGGACTGCAGCCTACGAGCAGTACTTC.

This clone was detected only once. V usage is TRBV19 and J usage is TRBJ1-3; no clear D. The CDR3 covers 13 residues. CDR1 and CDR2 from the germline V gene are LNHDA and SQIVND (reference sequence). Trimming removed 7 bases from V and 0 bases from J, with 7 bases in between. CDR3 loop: CASTLSSGNTIYF. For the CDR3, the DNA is TGTGCCAGTACGCTGAGCTCTGGAAACACCATATATTTT.

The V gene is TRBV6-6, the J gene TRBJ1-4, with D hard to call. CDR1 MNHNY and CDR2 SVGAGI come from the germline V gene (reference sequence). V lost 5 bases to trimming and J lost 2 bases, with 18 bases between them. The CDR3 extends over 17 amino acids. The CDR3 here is CASSRLGKKTTNEKLFF. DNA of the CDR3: TGTGCCAGCAGTCGGCTGGGGAAGAAAACTACTAATGAAAAACTGTTTTTT.

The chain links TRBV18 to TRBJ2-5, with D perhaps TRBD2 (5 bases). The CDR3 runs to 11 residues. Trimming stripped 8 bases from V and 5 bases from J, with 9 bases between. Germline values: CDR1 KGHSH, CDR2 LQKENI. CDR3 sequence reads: CASTTGETQYF. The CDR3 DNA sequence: TGTGCCAGCACGACGGGGGAGACCCAGTACTTC.

CDR3 coding DNA: TGTGCCAGCAGCCCAGGAGCTAGCGGGGGGTCCCAAGAGACCCAGTACTTC. It yields the protein CASSPGASGGSQETQYF. V gene TRBV7-9 combines with J gene TRBJ2-5; 11 bases match TRBD2. This CDR3 has 17 residues. Germline loops: CDR1 SEHNR, CDR2 FQNEAQ (reference sequence). The V and J ends lost 5 bases and 1 base, in that order; junction bases with no gene match: 9. The full variable domain, completed using reference TRBV7-9 and TRBJ2-5, is DTGVSQNPRHKITKRGQNVTFRCDPISEHNRLYWYRQTLGQGPEFLTYFQNEAQLEKSRLLSDRFSAERPKGSFSTLEIQRTEQGDSAMYLCASSPGASGGSQETQYFGPGTRLLVL.

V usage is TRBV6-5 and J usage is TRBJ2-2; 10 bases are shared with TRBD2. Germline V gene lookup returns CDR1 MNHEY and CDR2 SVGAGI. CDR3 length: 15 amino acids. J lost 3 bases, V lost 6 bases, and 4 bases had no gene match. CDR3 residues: CASRRGLADTGELFF. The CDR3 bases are TGTGCCAGCAGGCGAGGACTAGCGGACACCGGGGAGCTGTTTTTT.

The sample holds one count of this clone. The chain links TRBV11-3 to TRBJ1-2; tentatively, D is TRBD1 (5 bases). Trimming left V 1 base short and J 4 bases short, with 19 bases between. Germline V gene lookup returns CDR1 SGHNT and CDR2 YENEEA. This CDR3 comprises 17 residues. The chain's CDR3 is CASSLGETAEIGYGYTF. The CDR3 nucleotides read TGTGCCAGCAGCTTAGGGGAGACAGCCGAAATCGGCTATGGCTACACCTTC.

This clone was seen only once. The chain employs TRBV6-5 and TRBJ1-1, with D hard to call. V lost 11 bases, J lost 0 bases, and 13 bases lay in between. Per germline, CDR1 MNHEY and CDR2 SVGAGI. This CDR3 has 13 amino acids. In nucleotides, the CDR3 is TGTGCCGCAAGGCGGGTTTTGAACACTGAAGCTTTCTTT. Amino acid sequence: CAARRVLNTEAFF.

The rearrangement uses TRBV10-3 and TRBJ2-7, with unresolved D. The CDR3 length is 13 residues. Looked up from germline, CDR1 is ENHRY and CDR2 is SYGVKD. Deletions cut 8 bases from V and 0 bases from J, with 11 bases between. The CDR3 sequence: CAIAQVLSYEQYF. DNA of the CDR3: TGTGCCATCGCCCAGGTGCTCTCCTACGAGCAGTACTTC.

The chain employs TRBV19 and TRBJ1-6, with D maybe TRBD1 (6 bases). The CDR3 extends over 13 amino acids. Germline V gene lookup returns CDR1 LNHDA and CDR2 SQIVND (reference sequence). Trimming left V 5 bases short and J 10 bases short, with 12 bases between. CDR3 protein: CASSPRGGSPLHF. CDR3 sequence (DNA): TGTGCCAGTAGTCCCAGGGGCGGCTCACCCCTCCACTTT.